The text below deals with one TCR beta chain. Its antigen is unknown. The repertoire was sequenced with immunoSEQ multiplex PCR; TCRdb's copy has only in-frame clones and lacks some. Altogether roughly 120,000 clones are present, about 93% being singletons, with the ten largest covering more than 0.09%. The sample belongs to a study of graft-versus-host responses after intestinal transplantation. Unmatched junction bases numbered 7, after V lost 7 bases and J lost 2 bases. This CDR3 contains 15 residues. Germline loops: CDR1 SGHRS, CDR2 YFSETQ. The input for sequencing was unstimulated CD4+ T cells sorted from spleen or lymph node cells, taken before intestinal transplant. V and J are TRBV5-1 and TRBJ2-5; 11 bases line up with TRBD2. The sequence was obtained from a human donor who received an intestinal transplant. CDR3: CASGTSGSPQETQYF. In DNA, the CDR3 is TGCGCCAGCGGAACTAGCGGGAGCCCACAAGAGACCCAGTACTTC.